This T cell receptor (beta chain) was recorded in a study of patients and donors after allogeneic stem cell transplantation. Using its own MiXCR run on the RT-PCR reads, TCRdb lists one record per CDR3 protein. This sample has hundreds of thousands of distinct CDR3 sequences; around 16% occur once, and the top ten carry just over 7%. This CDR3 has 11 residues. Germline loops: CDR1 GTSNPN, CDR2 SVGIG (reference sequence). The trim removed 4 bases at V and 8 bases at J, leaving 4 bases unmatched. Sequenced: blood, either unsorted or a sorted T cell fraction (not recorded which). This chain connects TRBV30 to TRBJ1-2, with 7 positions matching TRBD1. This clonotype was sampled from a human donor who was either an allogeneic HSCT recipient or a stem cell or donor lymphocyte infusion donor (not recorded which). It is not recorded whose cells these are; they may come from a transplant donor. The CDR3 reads CAWKGAGGYTF. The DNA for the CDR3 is TGTGCCTGGAAGGGGGCGGGAGGCTACACCTTC.